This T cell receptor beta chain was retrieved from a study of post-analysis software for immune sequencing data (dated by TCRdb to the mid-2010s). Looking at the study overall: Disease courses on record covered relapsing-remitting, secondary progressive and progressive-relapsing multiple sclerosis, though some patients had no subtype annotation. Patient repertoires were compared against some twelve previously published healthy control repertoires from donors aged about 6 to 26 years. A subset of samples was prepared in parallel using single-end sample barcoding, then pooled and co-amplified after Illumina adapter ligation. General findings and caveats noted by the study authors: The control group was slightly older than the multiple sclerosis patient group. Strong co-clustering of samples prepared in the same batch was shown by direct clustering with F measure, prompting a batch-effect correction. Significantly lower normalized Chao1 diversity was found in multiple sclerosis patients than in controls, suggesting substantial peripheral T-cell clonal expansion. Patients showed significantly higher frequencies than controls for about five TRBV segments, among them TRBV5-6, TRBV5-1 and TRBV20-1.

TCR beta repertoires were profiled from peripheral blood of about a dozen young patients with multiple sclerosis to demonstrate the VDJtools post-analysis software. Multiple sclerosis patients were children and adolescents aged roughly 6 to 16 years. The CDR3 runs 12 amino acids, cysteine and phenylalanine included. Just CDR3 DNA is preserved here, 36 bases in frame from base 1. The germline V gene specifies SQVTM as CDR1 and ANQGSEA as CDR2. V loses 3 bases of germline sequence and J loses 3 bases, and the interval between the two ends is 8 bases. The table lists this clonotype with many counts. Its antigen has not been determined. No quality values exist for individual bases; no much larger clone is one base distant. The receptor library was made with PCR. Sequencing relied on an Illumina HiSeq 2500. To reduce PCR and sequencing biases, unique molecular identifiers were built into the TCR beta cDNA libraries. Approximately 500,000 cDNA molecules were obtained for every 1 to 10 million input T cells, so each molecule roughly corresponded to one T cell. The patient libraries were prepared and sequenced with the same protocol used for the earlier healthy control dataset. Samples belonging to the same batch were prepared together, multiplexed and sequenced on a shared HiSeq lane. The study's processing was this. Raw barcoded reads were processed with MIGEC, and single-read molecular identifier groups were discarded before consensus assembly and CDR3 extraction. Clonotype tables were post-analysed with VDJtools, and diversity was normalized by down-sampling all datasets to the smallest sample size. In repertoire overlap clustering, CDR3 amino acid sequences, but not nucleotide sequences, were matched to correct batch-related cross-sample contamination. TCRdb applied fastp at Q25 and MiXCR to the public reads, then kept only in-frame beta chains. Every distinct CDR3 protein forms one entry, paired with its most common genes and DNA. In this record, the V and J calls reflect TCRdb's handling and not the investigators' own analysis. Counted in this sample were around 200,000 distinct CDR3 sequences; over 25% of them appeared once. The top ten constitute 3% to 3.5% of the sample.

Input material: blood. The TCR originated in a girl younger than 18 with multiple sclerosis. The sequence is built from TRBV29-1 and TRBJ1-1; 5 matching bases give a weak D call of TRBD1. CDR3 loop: CSVDSGDTEAFF. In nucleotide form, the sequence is TGCAGCGTTGACTCGGGGGACACTGAAGCTTTCTTT.